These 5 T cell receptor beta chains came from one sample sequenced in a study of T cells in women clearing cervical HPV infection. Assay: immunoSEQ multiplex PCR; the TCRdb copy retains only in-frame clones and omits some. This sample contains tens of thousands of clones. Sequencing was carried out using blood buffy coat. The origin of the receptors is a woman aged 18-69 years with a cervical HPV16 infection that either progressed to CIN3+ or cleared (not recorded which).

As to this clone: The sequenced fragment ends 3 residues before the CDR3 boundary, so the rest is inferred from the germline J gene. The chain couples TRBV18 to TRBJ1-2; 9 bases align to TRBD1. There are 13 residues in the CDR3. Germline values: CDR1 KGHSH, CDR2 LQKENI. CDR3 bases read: TGTGCCAGCGAGGGACAGGGCACAGATACC. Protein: CASEGQGTDT. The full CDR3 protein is CASEGQGTDTYTF.

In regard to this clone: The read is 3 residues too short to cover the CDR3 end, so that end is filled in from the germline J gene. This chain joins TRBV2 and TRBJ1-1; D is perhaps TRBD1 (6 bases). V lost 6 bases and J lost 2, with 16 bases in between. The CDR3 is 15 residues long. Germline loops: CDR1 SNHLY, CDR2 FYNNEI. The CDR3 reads CASSPQGSTNTEAFF. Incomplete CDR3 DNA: TGTGCCAGCAGCCCCCAGGGGTCTACAAACACTGAA. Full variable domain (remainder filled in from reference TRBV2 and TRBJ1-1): EPEVTQTPSHQVTQMGQEVILRCVPISNHLYFYWYRQILGQKVEFLVSFYNNEISEKSEIFDDQFSVERPDGSNFTLKIRSTKLEDSAMYFCASSPQGSTNTEAFFGQGTRLTVV.

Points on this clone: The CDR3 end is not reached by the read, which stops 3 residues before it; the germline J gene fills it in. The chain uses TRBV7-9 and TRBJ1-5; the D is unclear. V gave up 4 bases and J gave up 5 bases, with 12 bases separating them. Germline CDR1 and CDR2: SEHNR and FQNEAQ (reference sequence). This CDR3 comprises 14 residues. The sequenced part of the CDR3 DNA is TGTGCCAGCAGCTCCAACTACAAGGATCAGCCC. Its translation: CASSSNYKDQP. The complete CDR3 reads CASSSNYKDQPQHF.

Partial CDR3 DNA: TGTGCCAGCAGCCAAGGATCGAGAGAGGGGACCTACGAG. Its protein product is CASSQGSREGTYE. The whole CDR3 protein reads CASSQGSREGTYEQYF. V gene TRBV3-1 (or the pseudogene TRBV3-2) combines with J gene TRBJ2-7; D may match TRBD1 or TRBD2 (5 bases each). The read finishes 3 residues shy of the CDR3 end, and the germline J gene is used to complete it. The CDR3 sequence is 16 residues long. The V gene lost 1 base and the J gene lost 2 bases, with 15 bases spanning the gap. Germline V gene data show CDR1 as LGHDT and CDR2 as YNNKEL (reference sequence).

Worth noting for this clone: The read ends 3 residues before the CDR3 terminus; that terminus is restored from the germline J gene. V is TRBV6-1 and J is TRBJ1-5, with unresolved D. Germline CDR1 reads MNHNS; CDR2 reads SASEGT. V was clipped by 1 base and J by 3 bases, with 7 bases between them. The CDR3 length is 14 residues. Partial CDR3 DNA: TGTGCCAGCAGTGAAGGGCGGAACAATCAGCCC. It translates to CASSEGRNNQP. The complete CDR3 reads CASSEGRNNQPQHF.